The 8 T cell receptor beta chains below were found in one sample sequenced in a study of blood T cell repertoires in COVID-19. Data came from immunoSEQ multiplex PCR; TCRdb stores just in-frame clones and leaves some out. This table has about 200,000 clones, around 90% appearing once. The specimen sequenced was peripheral blood. Every receptor here comes from a man aged 60-69 years with acute or convalescent COVID-19.

V usage is TRBV3-1 (or the pseudogene TRBV3-2) and J usage is TRBJ2-1; 12 bases line up with TRBD1. This CDR3 comprises 15 residues. Germline trimming cut 3 bases from V and 9 bases from J; bases unmatched to any gene: 6. Germline lookup yields CDR1 LGHDT and CDR2 YNNKEL (reference sequence). The CDR3 coding sequence is TGTGCCAGCAGCCATCGGGACAGGGGGCGAGGTGAGCAGTTCTTC. Translated: CASSHRDRGRGEQFF.

With respect to this clone: Germline is not matched at one junction end, which may reflect a read error. CDR3 DNA: TGTGCCAGCAGTGAACTCCCACAGGGAGTTTTTTTTATCTTC. Its translation: CASSELPQGVFFIF. V usage is TRBV2 and J usage is TRBJ2-1; D is possibly TRBD1 (6 bases). Germline V gives CDR1 SNHLY, CDR2 FYNNEI. The CDR3 consists of 14 residues.

This sequence joins TRBV21-1 and TRBJ2-3; the tabulated D call, TRBD1, remains unverified against the DNA. TRBV21-1 is noted as a pseudogene. The CDR3 has 16 residues. DNA of the CDR3: TGTGCCAGCAGCAAAGGGGGGACAGCAAGCACAGATACGCAGTATTTT. Protein: CASSKGGTASTDTQYF.

The rearrangement joins TRBV10-3 to TRBJ2-1; 8 positions agree with TRBD1. The CDR3 consists of 15 residues. Germline V gives CDR1 ENHRY, CDR2 SYGVKD. The trim removed 4 bases at V and 3 bases at J, leaving 5 bases unmatched. CDR3 in amino acids: CAISGPGQVYNEQFF. CDR3 nucleotides: TGTGCCATCAGTGGGCCGGGACAGGTCTACAATGAGCAGTTCTTC.

This rearrangement joins TRBV5-4 to TRBJ2-5; TRBD1 aligns across 9 bases. This CDR3 has 15 amino acids. CDR1 SGHNT and CDR2 YYREEE come from the germline V gene (reference sequence). Trimming cost V 4 bases and J 5 bases; bases outside gene matches: 9. This CDR3 is CASSLQQGAEETQYF. The CDR3 nucleotides are TGTGCCAGCAGCCTCCAACAGGGGGCGGAGGAGACCCAGTACTTC.

The chain links TRBV6-1 to TRBJ2-2; D is perhaps TRBD2 (6 bases). V was clipped by 2 bases and J by 8 bases, with 12 bases between them. In germline, CDR1 is MNHNS, CDR2 SASEGT. The CDR3 totals 14 residues. The CDR3 sequence is CASSELGLVGELFF. The CDR3 DNA is TGTGCCAGCAGTGAATTGGGACTCGTGGGGGAGCTGTTTTTT.

The chain recombines TRBV5-6 with TRBJ2-7, with D possibly being TRBD1 (5 bases). The V end lost 0 bases, the J end lost 5 bases, and 15 bases lay between the germline ends. Germline V CDR1 and CDR2: SGHDT, YYEEEE. CDR3 length: 15 residues. CDR3 sequence: CASSLAKGNRHEQYF. For the CDR3, the DNA is TGTGCCAGCAGCTTGGCCAAGGGGAATCGCCACGAGCAGTACTTC.

The V call is TRBV9, the J call TRBJ2-5, with D possibly matching TRBD2 (5 bases). The germline CDR1 and CDR2 sequences are SGDLS and YYNGEE. V was clipped by 2 bases and J by 1 base, with 9 bases between them. CDR3 length: 14 residues. CDR3 nucleotides: TGTGCCAGCAGCGTCGGCCTAGCCCAAGAGACCCAGTACTTC. Residues: CASSVGLAQETQYF.